This entry is about one T cell receptor beta chain. Its antigen specificity is not known. This specimen comes from a study of T cells expressing NK-cell markers (dated by TCRdb to about 2020). About the study as a whole: Roughly 8 donors provided sorted CD3+CD56+NKG2C+, CD3+CD56+NKG2C- and CD3+CD56-NKG2C+ T-cell subsets, whose TCR beta-chain repertoires were profiled. The eight sequenced donors were randomly selected healthy volunteers, three men and five women. Seven of the eight sequenced donors were HCMV-seropositive and one was HCMV-seronegative. Illumina HiSeq 2000/2500, MiSeq or NextSeq was used to sequence libraries as 2 x 150 bp reads.

CDR1 and CDR2, looked up from the germline V gene, are MNHEY and SVGAGI. Including cysteine and phenylalanine, the CDR3 has 21 amino acids. The record lacks a DNA sequence. The run used an Illumina HiSeq 2000. TCR beta cDNA libraries were made by 5'RACE template switching that added a universal primer site and unique molecular identifiers. cDNA synthesis was primed from the TCR beta constant segment and was followed by two successive PCR amplification steps. Per the original workflow: MIGEC was used to demultiplex reads and group reads by UMI, and MiTCR was used to assemble and quantify clonotypes. Only TCR cDNA sequences supported by at least two reads were kept to exclude erroneous sequences. Downstream repertoire analysis used the tcR package, and clonotypes were matched across fractions by CDR3 nucleotide sequence plus V segment. VDJmatch was used to annotate antigen specificity against VDJdb, with one amino acid substitution in CDR3 allowed. TCRdb reprocessed the reads and lists each CDR3 protein sequence as a single entry, with no DNA. The V and J calls follow TCRdb's processing rather than the paper's. The sample has 500,000 to 600,000 distinct CDR3 sequences on record. The ten largest clonotypes hold less than 4.5% of the sample.

To determine HCMV serostatus, a commercial ELISA kit was used to detect HCMV-specific IgG in serum. Peripheral blood mononuclear cells were isolated from blood by Ficoll density gradient centrifugation. Overall study results and their limits: It remained unclear whether the expanded NKG2C-expressing T cell clones were specific for HCMV antigens. Those dominant clonotypes were again the most abundant among CD3+CD56-NKG2C+ cells in a few donors, at roughly 25-65%. In a handful of donors, the dominant CD3+CD56+NKG2C+ clonotypes were found to rank among the top 10 CD8+ clonotypes and to make up 1.0-7.0% of CD8+ T cells.

This receptor was obtained from a man between 18 and 35 years old in good health. Donor details come from another sample of the same person, matched by shared clones. Sequenced sample: blood T cells: a sorted CD56 or NKG2C T cell subset, CD4+ or CD8+ T cells, or bulk PBMC T cells (not recorded which). This chain joins TRBV6-5 to TRBJ2-3; the TCRdb D gene call, TRBD2, has no DNA to confirm it. For the CDR3, the sequence is CASSYTRQGESGRATADTQYF.